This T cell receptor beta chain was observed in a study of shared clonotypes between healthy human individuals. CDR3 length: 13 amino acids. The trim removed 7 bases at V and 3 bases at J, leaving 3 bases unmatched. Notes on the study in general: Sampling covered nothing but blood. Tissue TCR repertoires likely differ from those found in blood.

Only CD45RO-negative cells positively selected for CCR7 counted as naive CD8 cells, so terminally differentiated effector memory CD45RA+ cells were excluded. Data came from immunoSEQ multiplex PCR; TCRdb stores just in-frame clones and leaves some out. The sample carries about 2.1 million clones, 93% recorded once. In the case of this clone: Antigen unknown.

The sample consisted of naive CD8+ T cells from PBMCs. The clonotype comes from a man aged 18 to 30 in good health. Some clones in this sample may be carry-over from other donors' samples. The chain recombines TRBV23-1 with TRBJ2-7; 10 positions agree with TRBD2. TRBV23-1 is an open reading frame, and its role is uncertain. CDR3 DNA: TGCGCCAGCATATTAGCGGGAGGCTACGAGCAGTACTTC. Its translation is CASILAGGYEQYF.